The source of this T cell receptor (beta chain) is a study of OX40 agonist ivuxolimab in advanced cancers. About the investigation overall: Ivuxolimab was a fully human IgG2 agonistic monoclonal antibody targeting the costimulatory receptor OX40 (CD134). The purpose of peripheral TCRbeta sequencing was to test whether ivuxolimab changed TCR sequence diversity and led to clonal T-cell expansion. Partial responses occurred in three dose-escalation patients, of whom one had hepatocellular carcinoma and two had cutaneous melanoma. The paper describes the monotherapy dose-escalation part (N of about 47 patients) of the phase I trial of ivuxolimab. A male proportion of roughly 80% and a mean age of 60 years, ranging from 23 to 79, were recorded for the dose-escalation cohort. Of the roughly 54 patients in dose escalation, some 20 had hepatocellular carcinoma, about 15 had melanoma, 9 had renal cell carcinoma and 9 had head and neck cancer. Intravenous ivuxolimab was administered to patients every 2 weeks at six dose levels: 0.01, 0.1, 0.3, 1.5, 3 and 10 mg/kg. Patients were allowed to have had prior anti-PD-1, anti-PD-L1 or anti-CTLA-4 therapy, and approximately 37% of the dose-escalation patients had been treated with checkpoint inhibitors.

For sequencing of the TCRbeta CDR3 region, genomic DNA was extracted from the sorted cells. The immunoSEQ Assay was used for sequencing of TCRbeta CDR3 regions. TCRdb retrieved this table from immuneACCESS and kept in-frame rearrangements only. Not all clones are present; in checked studies, unresolved V genes account for under half, and no reason is known for the remainder. This sample gives under 20,000 clones in total; over 75% of them show up just once. The ten largest account for roughly 30% of the sample. Overall study results and their limits: On average, CD8+ T cells showed more expanded clones than CD4+ T cells after ivuxolimab. Low levels of normalized T-cell clonal expansion were also seen in some patients who did not respond. At doses from 0.1 to 3.0 mg/kg, clonal expansion was seen in both CD4+ and CD8+ blood T cells between baseline and week 6. Antigen specificity was not determined for the clonally expanded peripheral T cells. In partial responders in the 0.1-3.0 mg/kg groups, normalized peripheral clonal expansion was found to be among the lowest, especially among CD8+ T cells.

The trial excluded patients who had a history of autoimmune disease or were on systemic immunosuppression. Peripheral blood for TCR sequencing was collected from all dose cohorts at baseline, on cycle 4 day 1, and on cycle 7 day 1. The samples were drawn from a first-in-human, open-label, multicenter phase I dose-escalation trial of ivuxolimab. The trial enrolled adults with locally advanced or metastatic head and neck squamous cell, hepatocellular, melanoma or renal cell carcinoma. Before TCR sequencing, CD4+ T cells and CD8+ T cells from peripheral blood were sorted into separate populations. In regard to this clone: Its antigen target is currently unknown. No clone much larger than this one lies a single base away; base qualities are absent.

The trim is 0 bases for V and 7 bases for J, with a gap of 10 bases between the germline ends. CDR3 length: 14 amino acids, cysteine to phenylalanine. The sequence is cut down to CDR3 DNA, 42 bases in frame from base 1. CDR1 SGHRS and CDR2 YFSETQ were looked up in the germline V gene. Sequenced material: CD4+ or CD8+ T cells sorted from blood, taken in a trial of the OX40 agonist ivuxolimab. The source of this sequence is an adult with an advanced solid tumor such as melanoma, head and neck, liver or kidney cancer. Rearrangement joined TRBV5-1 to TRBJ1-4, with TRBD1 perhaps the D gene, on 5 matching bases. The nucleotide sequence reads as follows: TGCGCCAGCAGCTTGGATGCAGGGCGTGAAAAACTGTTTTTT. It translates as CASSLDAGREKLFF.